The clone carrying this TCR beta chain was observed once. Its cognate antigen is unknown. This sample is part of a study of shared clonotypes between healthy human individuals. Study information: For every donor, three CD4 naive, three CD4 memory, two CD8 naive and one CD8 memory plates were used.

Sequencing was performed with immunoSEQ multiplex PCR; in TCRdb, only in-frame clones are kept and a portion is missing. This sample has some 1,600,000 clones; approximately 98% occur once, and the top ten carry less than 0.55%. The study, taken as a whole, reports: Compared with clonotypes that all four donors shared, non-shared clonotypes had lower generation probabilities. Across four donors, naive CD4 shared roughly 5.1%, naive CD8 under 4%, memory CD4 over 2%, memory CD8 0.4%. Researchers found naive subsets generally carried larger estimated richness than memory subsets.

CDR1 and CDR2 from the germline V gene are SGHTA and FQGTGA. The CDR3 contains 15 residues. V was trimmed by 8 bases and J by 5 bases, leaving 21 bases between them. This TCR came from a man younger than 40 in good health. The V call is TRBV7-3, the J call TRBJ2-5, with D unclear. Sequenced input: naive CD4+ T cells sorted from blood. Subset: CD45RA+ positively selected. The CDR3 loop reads CASAQPLVEAETQYF. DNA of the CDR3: TGTGCCAGCGCCCAACCCCTAGTCGAGGCGGAGACCCAGTACTTC.